This T cell receptor (beta chain) was documented in a study of OX40 agonist ivuxolimab in advanced cancers. Describing the broader study: Ivuxolimab was an agonistic, fully human IgG2 monoclonal antibody directed against OX40 (CD134), a costimulatory receptor. Intravenous ivuxolimab was administered to patients every 2 weeks at six dose levels: 0.01, 0.1, 0.3, 1.5, 3 and 10 mg/kg. Among the 50 to 55 dose-escalation patients, some 20 had hepatocellular carcinoma, around 15 melanoma, 9 renal cell carcinoma and 9 head and neck cancer. A male proportion of 82.7% and a mean age of about 60 years, ranging from about 23 to 90, were recorded for the dose-escalation cohort. Prior anti-PD-1, anti-PD-L1 or anti-CTLA-4 therapy was permitted, and about two fifths of dose-escalation patients had received checkpoint inhibitors. Partial responses occurred in three dose-escalation patients: two with cutaneous melanoma and one with hepatocellular carcinoma. Peripheral TCRbeta sequencing aimed to test whether ivuxolimab altered TCR sequence diversity and caused clonal T-cell expansion. The paper covers the monotherapy dose-escalation part of the phase I ivuxolimab trial, which included N ≈ 52 patients. Results the study describes overall, beyond this receptor: At doses of 0.1 to 3.0 mg/kg, clonal expansion of both CD4+ and CD8+ blood T cells was observed from baseline to week 6. Partial responders in the 0.1-3.0 mg/kg groups had among the lowest normalized peripheral clonal expansion, especially among CD8+ T cells. Low levels of normalized T-cell clonal expansion were also seen in some patients who did not respond. On average, CD8+ T cells showed more expanded clones than CD4+ T cells after ivuxolimab. Antigen specificity was not determined for the clonally expanded peripheral T cells.

Details on this clone: Its antigen is unknown. No base-level quality is on record; no much larger clone is a single base apart.

The trial excluded patients who had a history of autoimmune disease or were on systemic immunosuppression. Peripheral blood for TCR sequencing was drawn from every dose cohort at baseline, at cycle 4 day 1 and at cycle 7 day 1. The samples were drawn from a first-in-human, open-label, multicenter phase I dose-escalation trial of ivuxolimab. The trial enrolled adults with locally advanced or metastatic head and neck squamous cell, hepatocellular, melanoma or renal cell carcinoma. Before TCR sequencing, CD4+ and CD8+ T cells were separately sorted from peripheral blood. Genomic DNA was extracted from sorted cells for sequencing of the TCRbeta CDR3 region. The immunoSEQ Assay was used for sequencing of TCRbeta CDR3 regions. TCRdb stores this immuneACCESS table with in-frame sequences only. Part of the clones is absent; in the studies checked, under half of the shortfall reflects unresolved V genes, and no reason is known for the rest. The sample table lists around 67,000 clones, approximately 91% of them with a count of one. The biggest ten clones account for about 2% of the sample.

CDR1 and CDR2 (LNHDA, SQIVND) derive from the germline V gene (reference sequence). Counted from cysteine to phenylalanine, this CDR3 has 17 amino acids. Kept here is only the CDR3 DNA, which spans 51 bases and is read in frame from base 1. V and J are trimmed by 1 base and 5 bases, and the gene matches miss 9 bases of the junction. This TCR came from an adult with an advanced solid tumor such as melanoma, head and neck, liver or kidney cancer. Recombination connected TRBV19 to TRBJ2-1; 9 central nucleotides agree with TRBD2. The sequences come from CD4+ or CD8+ T cells sorted from blood, collected in a trial of the OX40 agonist ivuxolimab. The CDR3 sequence is CASSIAAGIAGDNEQFF. The DNA reads as follows: TGTGCCAGTAGTATAGCCGCCGGTATAGCGGGAGACAATGAGCAGTTCTTC.